Below, 25 T cell receptor beta chains from the same sample are listed, as sequenced in a study of blood T cell repertoires in COVID-19. The repertoire was sequenced with immunoSEQ multiplex PCR; TCRdb's copy has only in-frame clones and lacks some. The sample has around 250,000 clones, about four fifths seen once. The sample taken for sequencing was peripheral blood. The receptors were gathered from a woman aged 18-29 years with acute or convalescent COVID-19.

The rearrangement uses TRBV19 and TRBJ2-1; weak D call: TRBD2 (5 bases). This CDR3 has 15 residues. V lost 3 bases to trimming and J lost 5 bases, with 14 bases between them. Germline V gene lookup returns CDR1 LNHDA and CDR2 SQIVND (reference sequence). CDR3 DNA sequence: TGTGCCAGTAGTATGCGGGTGGGAAAGGACAATGAGCAGTTCTTC. Translating it yields CASSMRVGKDNEQFF.

The chain joins TRBV6-2 or TRBV6-3 to TRBJ2-1; D possibly corresponds to TRBD2 (6 bases). The CDR3 runs 14 residues. V dropped 7 bases and J dropped 4 bases, with 14 bases sitting between them. CDR1 MNHEY and CDR2 SVGEGT come from the germline V gene. The CDR3 here is CASTPSAGYNEQFF. For the CDR3, the DNA is TGTGCCAGCACCCCCTCAGCGGGTTACAATGAGCAGTTCTTC.

The J gene is TRBJ2-7, the V gene TRBV10-2, with D maybe TRBD1 (5 bases). Germline lookup yields CDR1 WSHSY and CDR2 SAAADI. The CDR3 has 15 residues. The V end was cut by 2 bases, the J end by 0 bases, with 11 bases between. The CDR3 loop is CASSESPDSSYEQYF. Written as DNA, the CDR3 is TGCGCCAGCAGTGAGAGTCCCGACAGCTCCTACGAGCAGTACTTC.

This CDR3 reads CASTVGREVSYEQYF. CDR3 nucleotide sequence: TGTGCCAGCACCGTAGGACGGGAAGTGAGTTACGAGCAGTACTTC. This chain joins TRBV28 and TRBJ2-7; D may be TRBD2 (5 bases). The CDR3 spans 15 residues. Trimming cost V 7 bases and J 4 bases, with 20 bases left between them. CDR1 MDHEN and CDR2 SYDVKM come from the germline V gene.

The chain has TRBV6-2 or TRBV6-3 and TRBJ2-5; D gene uncertain. This CDR3 region has 12 residues. Trimming pared 2 bases from V and 5 bases from J, leaving 6 bases between. Germline CDR1 and CDR2: MNHEY and SVGEGT. The CDR3 spells CASSYRRETQYF. CDR3 in DNA: TGTGCCAGCAGTTACCGCCGGGAGACCCAGTACTTC.

V usage is TRBV2 and J usage is TRBJ2-3; possibly TRBD2 for D (6 bases). Germline V CDR1 and CDR2: SNHLY, FYNNEI. The CDR3 is made up of 17 amino acids. V dropped 6 bases and J dropped 3 bases, with 22 bases sitting between them. The DNA for the CDR3 is TGTGCCAGCAGCCACCAAACGGCTAGCGTTCGAACAGATACGCAGTATTTT. Its protein is CASSHQTASVRTDTQYF.

CDR3 in DNA: TGTGCCAGCAGTACTCCCGCGGGGGTCTACAATGAGCAGTTCTTC. It codes for CASSTPAGVYNEQFF. This sequence joins TRBV11-2 and TRBJ2-1; 7 bases match TRBD2. The V gene's germline CDR1 is SGHAT and CDR2 FQNNGV. The CDR3 runs to 15 residues. Unmatched junction bases numbered 8, after V lost 6 bases and J lost 3 bases.

This rearrangement joins TRBV18 to TRBJ2-1; 10 nucleotides line up with TRBD2. This CDR3 comprises 17 residues. V lost 2 bases, J lost 4 bases, and 8 bases stayed unmatched. CDR1 is KGHSH and CDR2 is LQKENI in the germline V gene. The CDR3 DNA reads TGTGCCAGCTCACCAACTCTAGCGGGAGCGCAATACAATGAGCAGTTCTTC. Its protein product is CASSPTLAGAQYNEQFF.

The chain uses TRBV6-5 and TRBJ1-6; 9 bases align to TRBD1. V lost 8 bases to trimming and J lost 4 bases; unmatched junction nucleotides: 6. In germline, CDR1 is MNHEY, CDR2 SVGAGI. This CDR3 region has 15 residues. The CDR3 loop reads CASDRQGVYNSPLHF. In DNA, the CDR3 is TGTGCCAGCGATCGACAGGGGGTATATAATTCACCCCTCCACTTT.

The V gene is TRBV29-1, the J gene TRBJ1-5; 9 nucleotides agree with TRBD1. This CDR3 comprises 15 residues. With V trimmed by 6 bases and J by 5 bases, 11 bases remained unmatched. Germline values: CDR1 SQVTM, CDR2 ANQGSEA. The CDR3 reads CSVTSGTGYDQPQHF. DNA of the CDR3: TGCAGCGTGACGTCCGGGACAGGGTACGATCAGCCCCAGCATTTT.

The V and J genes are TRBV5-1 and TRBJ2-7, with a tentative D call TRBD1 (6 bases). The CDR3 is 13 residues long. The germline V and J ends were trimmed by 4 bases and 2 bases, with 10 bases remaining between them. Germline V gene sequence: CDR1 SGHRS, CDR2 YFSETQ. The CDR3 DNA reads as TGCGCCAGCAGCCCAGGGGCGGCCTACGAGCAGTACTTC. Translating it yields CASSPGAAYEQYF.

This clone appeared once. This chain connects TRBV6-5 to TRBJ1-3, with 8 bases matching TRBD1. Trimming cost V 6 bases and J 2 bases; bases outside gene matches: 3. Germline V gene data show CDR1 as MNHEY and CDR2 as SVGAGI. This CDR3 is built from 14 residues. The CDR3 spells CASRPDRAGNTIYF. The CDR3 region has the DNA TGTGCCAGCAGGCCGGACAGGGCTGGAAACACCATATATTTT.

The rearrangement joins TRBV6-2 or TRBV6-3 to TRBJ1-1; tentative D call: TRBD1 (6 bases). Germline V gives CDR1 MNHEY, CDR2 SVGEGT. This CDR3 has 15 residues. The V gene lost 2 bases and the J gene lost 3 bases, with 13 bases spanning the gap. The CDR3 DNA follows: TGTGCCAGCAGTTACCACAGGGTTAAGGACACTGAAGCTTTCTTT. Residues: CASSYHRVKDTEAFF.

The rearrangement joins TRBV11-2 to TRBJ2-4, with 8 nucleotides matching TRBD2. CDR1 SGHAT and CDR2 FQNNGV come from the germline V gene. This CDR3 has 14 residues. V lost 1 base, J lost 9 bases, and 5 bases stayed unmatched. The CDR3 sequence: CASSLGGLGSIQYF. The CDR3 DNA sequence: TGTGCCAGCAGCTTAGGGGGACTAGGTTCCATTCAGTACTTC.

The chain employs TRBV7-9 and TRBJ1-1; no clear D gene. This CDR3 spans 13 amino acids. Germline V gives CDR1 SEHNR, CDR2 FQNEAQ (reference sequence). Trimming pared 2 bases from V and 10 bases from J, leaving 14 bases between. The CDR3 sequence is CASSLLGAFGAFF. The DNA for the CDR3 is TGTGCCAGCAGCTTACTAGGAGCATTCGGAGCTTTCTTT.

This clone was detected once. The J gene is TRBJ2-1, the V gene TRBV4-2; TRBD1 agrees at 11 bases. V lost 3 bases, J lost 4 bases, and 5 bases stayed unmatched. CDR1 is LGHNA, CDR2 YNFKEQ, per germline. The CDR3 has 16 residues. The DNA for the CDR3 is TGTGCCAGCAGCCAGGCGGGACAGGGGGAATACAATGAGCAGTTCTTC. As protein: CASSQAGQGEYNEQFF.

The rearrangement joins TRBV18 to TRBJ1-1, with a weak D call TRBD1 (6 bases). Germline assignment: CDR1 KGHSH and CDR2 LQKENI. V gave up 2 bases and J gave up 6 bases, with 13 bases separating them. The CDR3 runs to 14 residues. In DNA, the CDR3 is TGTGCCAGCTCACCAGGGCAGGGGTATTCTGAAGCTTTCTTT. It codes for CASSPGQGYSEAFF.

This CDR3 reads CASERGVSWEHEQFF. CDR3 coding DNA: TGCGCCAGCGAAAGGGGCGTCTCTTGGGAACATGAGCAGTTCTTC. V gene TRBV5-1 combines with J gene TRBJ2-1, with D possibly being TRBD1 (5 bases). The V gene lost 7 bases and the J gene lost 8 bases, with 22 bases spanning the gap. The CDR3 contains 15 residues. The germline V gene encodes CDR1 SGHRS and CDR2 YFSETQ.

J is TRBJ2-5 and V is TRBV29-1, with D unresolved. Looked up from germline, CDR1 is SQVTM and CDR2 is ANQGSEA. V lost 7 bases, J lost 7 bases, and 10 bases lay in between. The CDR3 runs to 10 residues. The CDR3 DNA reads as TGCAGCGCCGAGATTGTGACCCAGTACTTC. Translating it yields CSAEIVTQYF. The complete variable domain, with remaining parts taken from reference TRBV29-1 and TRBJ2-5, reads SAVISQKPSRDICQRGTSLTIQCQVDSQVTMMFWYRQQPGQSLTLIATANQGSEATYESGFVIDKFPISRPNLTFSTLTVSNMSPEDSSIYLCSAEIVTQYFGPGTRLLVL.

This clone showed up just a few times. The chain joins TRBV23-1 to TRBJ2-1, with D maybe TRBD1 (6 bases). TRBV23-1 is an open reading frame whose function is uncertain. The CDR3 is 14 amino acids. V dropped 3 bases and J dropped 4 bases, with 10 bases sitting between them. For the CDR3, the DNA is TGCGCCAGCAGTCACGAGGACAGATACAATGAGCAGTTCTTC. Residues: CASSHEDRYNEQFF.

The chain links TRBV19 to TRBJ2-1; unclear D gene. V gave up 3 bases and J gave up 6 bases, with 9 bases separating them. The germline V gene has CDR1 LNHDA and CDR2 SQIVND (reference sequence). The CDR3 has 13 residues. CDR3 amino acids: CASSIELVNEQFF. CDR3 coding DNA: TGTGCCAGTAGTATCGAGTTGGTCAATGAGCAGTTCTTC.

The count of this clone is one. This chain uses TRBV20-1 with TRBJ2-1; 8 nucleotides agree with TRBD2. There are 11 residues in the CDR3. V shed 6 bases, J shed 7 bases, and the junction held 2 bases outside the gene matches. From germline, CDR1 is DFQATT and CDR2 SNEGSKA (reference sequence). CDR3 sequence reads: CSAGTRNEQFF. CDR3 DNA sequence: TGCAGTGCCGGGACTAGAAATGAGCAGTTCTTC.

This clone was observed once. The chain is built from TRBV9 and TRBJ1-6; D possibly corresponds to TRBD1 (5 bases). Per germline, CDR1 SGDLS and CDR2 YYNGEE. This CDR3 has 15 amino acids. Trimming took 0 bases from V and 6 from J, leaving 10 bases between them. CDR3 coding DNA: TGTGCCAGCAGCGTAGAGGGCAGGGTTAATTCACCCCTCCACTTT. Amino acid sequence: CASSVEGRVNSPLHF.

The rearrangement joins TRBV7-2 to TRBJ2-3; D gene unclear. Trimming took 5 bases from V and 3 from J, leaving 9 bases between them. The CDR3 consists of 13 residues. Germline-derived CDR1 and CDR2 are SGHTA and FQGNSA. The CDR3 DNA sequence: TGTGCCAGCAGCCTTTCGCAGACAGATACGCAGTATTTT. Amino acid sequence: CASSLSQTDTQYF.

This clone appeared a few times. This rearrangement joins TRBV7-2 to TRBJ2-5; a weak D match, TRBD2 (5 bases). V lost 1 base and J 7 bases, leaving 13 bases between the germline ends. This CDR3 has 14 amino acids. Germline CDR1 SGHTA, CDR2 FQGNSA. The CDR3 DNA reads TGTGCCAGCAGCTTAGTCGGGGTCACCGGGACCCAGTACTTC. Amino acid sequence: CASSLVGVTGTQYF.